This T cell receptor (beta chain) was sequenced in a study of CD8+CD57+ T cells in acquired aplastic anemia (dated by TCRdb to the late 2010s). As for the study more broadly: Extracted DNA from sorted CD4+ and CD8+ cells averaged approximately 3 ug, ranging from roughly 0.2 to 30 ug. A CD8+CD57+ expansion meant a frequency higher than the mean frequency seen in healthy subjects. On the study overall, not on this receptor specifically: Patients and healthy controls showed no significant difference in CD8+ Simpson's diversity (P=0.060). Roughly 30 CD8+ CDR3 sequences were shared between patients and controls but appeared highly expressed in patients and within their immunodominant clones.

CDR1 and CDR2 are read off the germline V gene as SGHRS and YFSETQ. The junction carries 10 bases between V and J, which are trimmed by 0 bases and 4 bases respectively. Including the terminal cysteine and phenylalanine, the CDR3 comprises 14 residues. Kept here is only the CDR3 DNA, which spans 42 bases and is read in frame from base 1. In its sample, this clonotype was seen many times. The specificity of this receptor is unknown. No qualities accompany the bases; no much larger clone lies one base away. Genomic DNA was used as template for profiling of TCR beta VDJ combinations and CDR3 sequences. An Illumina HiSeq 2000 was used for TCR repertoire sequencing. Regarding the original processing steps: TRBV/TRBJ rearrangement plots, CDR3 size and DJ length profiles, and Simpson's diversity index were used to evaluate the repertoires. The most abundant DNA sequence in the deep sequencing data was defined as the immunodominant clone. CDR3 amino acid sequences were screened for sharing across subjects and compared with published repertoires and the VDJdb database. TCRdb reprocessed the public reads (quality trimming at Q25 with fastp, clone calling with MiXCR) and kept in-frame beta chains. CDR3 protein sequences are deduplicated, and each keeps its most common genes and DNA. It is TCRdb's table, rather than the study itself, that gives the V and J calls and clone size. This sample has approximately 190,000 distinct CDR3 sequences in its table, and just under 50% of those were observed once. 9.7% of the sample is in the top ten clones.

Flow cytometry had shown CD8+CD57+ cell expansion in the patients selected for sequencing. Severe acquired aplastic anemia was diagnosed in all patients according to International Study of Aplastic Anemia and Agranulocytosis and Camitta criteria. At the time blood was sampled, none of the patients had received any therapy. TCR repertoires of sorted CD4+ and CD8+ blood T cells from severe aplastic anemia patients and healthy subjects were deep-sequenced in the study. Patients were enrolled under clinicaltrials.gov protocols 00001620, 01623167, 00001397, 00071045, 00081523 and 00961064 in the USA. Ficoll-Paque density gradient centrifugation was used to isolate peripheral blood mononuclear cells. Before DNA extraction, CD4+ and CD8+ T cells were sorted by FACS or by magnetic beads.

Sequenced sample: sorted CD4+, CD8+, or CD8+CD57+ T cells (not recorded which) from PBMCs. The sequence links TRBV5-1 to TRBJ1-1, with a tentative D gene TRBD1 over 5 matching bases. The sequence was collected from a human donor with aplastic anemia. The DNA is as follows: TGCGCCAGCAGCTTGGTTTCGGGGCGCACTGAAGCTTTCTTT. This encodes CASSLVSGRTEAFF.